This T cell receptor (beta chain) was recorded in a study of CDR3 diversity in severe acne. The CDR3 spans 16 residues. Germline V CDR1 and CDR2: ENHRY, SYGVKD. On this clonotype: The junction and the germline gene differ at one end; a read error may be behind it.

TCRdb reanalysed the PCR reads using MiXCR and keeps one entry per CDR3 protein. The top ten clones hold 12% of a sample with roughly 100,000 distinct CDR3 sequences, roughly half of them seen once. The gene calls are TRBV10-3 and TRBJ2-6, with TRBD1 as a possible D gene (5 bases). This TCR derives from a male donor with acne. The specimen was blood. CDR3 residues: CASSYWGNSGANVLTF. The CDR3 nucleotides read TGTGCCAGCAGTTACTGGGGCAACTCTGGGGCCAACGTCCTGACTTTC.